These 7 T cell receptor beta chains were all obtained from the same sample, sequenced in a study of blood T cells in healthy people across ages. PCR was performed a second time for roughly 7 to 11 cycles using a sample-barcoded 5' primer and a J-beta primer mix. TCRdb fed the 5' RACE reads into MiXCR, producing one record per CDR3 protein. The sample yields about 640,000 distinct CDR3 sequences, approximately 30% seen once. Sample: blood. These TCRs come from a woman older than 75 in good health.

This chain joins TRBV2 and TRBJ1-4, with 7 bases fitting TRBD1. After removal of 2 bases from V and 8 bases from J, the junction contained 8 bases not matched to a gene. The CDR3 runs to 15 residues. Germline-derived CDR1 and CDR2 are SNHLY and FYNNEI. The CDR3 nucleotides are TGTGCCAGCAGTGAAAGGAGACAGGGAGGGGAAAAACTGTTTTTT. Protein product: CASSERRQGGEKLFF.

As regards this clonotype: A much larger clonotype is one base distant, so this may be a read error. V and J are TRBV20-1 and TRBJ2-1, with D perhaps being TRBD1 or TRBD2 (5 bases each). The J call may be faulty, since TRBJ2-7 better matches the DNA end. The germline V gene has CDR1 DFQATT and CDR2 SNEGSKA (reference sequence). This CDR3 has 16 residues. The CDR3 reads CSARDQGRQTYNEQYF. For the CDR3, the DNA is TGCAGTGCTAGAGATCAGGGACGCCAAACCTACAATGAGCAGTACTTC.

CDR3: CASSSDMGNNEQFF. The CDR3 bases are TGTGCCAGCAGCTCAGACATGGGGAACAATGAGCAGTTCTTC. V and J are TRBV7-9 and TRBJ2-1; D is unresolved. Germline CDR1 is SEHNR and CDR2 is FQNEAQ (reference sequence). The ends were cut back, 4 bases at V and 5 bases at J, with 12 bases in the middle. This CDR3 is built from 14 residues.

This clonotype was seen at least ten times. The genes are TRBV27 and TRBJ2-5; D may correspond to TRBD1 or TRBD2 (5 bases each). Germline CDR1 and CDR2: MNHEY and SMNVEV (reference sequence). The CDR3 runs 16 residues. V lost 5 bases to trimming and J lost 5 bases, with 21 bases between them. The DNA of the CDR3 is TGTGCCAGCAGTCCAACCAGGGACCCGGGATGGGAGACCCAGTACTTC. Amino acids: CASSPTRDPGWETQYF.

The chain employs TRBV5-5 and TRBJ2-1; the D gene could be TRBD1 or TRBD2 (6 bases each). Germline V gene data show CDR1 as SGHKS and CDR2 as YYEKEE (reference sequence). Trimming removed 4 bases at V and 0 bases at J, with 17 bases between. The CDR3 covers 17 residues. CDR3 nucleotides: TGTGCCAGCAGCCTCGGTCGGAGGGGGAACTCCTACAATGAGCAGTTCTTC. This codes for CASSLGRRGNSYNEQFF.

There are many counts of this clonotype. The chain combines TRBV27 with TRBJ1-2, with no clear D. Germline V CDR1 and CDR2: MNHEY, SMNVEV (reference sequence). The CDR3 runs to 15 residues. The V end was cut by 1 base, the J end by 3 bases, with 12 bases between. In DNA form, the CDR3 reads TGTGCCAGCAGTTTATATCGGGCAGGCCACTATGGCTACACCTTC. Protein: CASSLYRAGHYGYTF.

The chain combines TRBV3-1 with TRBJ1-4; 10 positions agree with TRBD1. J was trimmed by 5 bases and V by 4 bases; bases with no gene match: 1. The CDR3 totals 14 residues. Looked up from germline, CDR1 is LGHDT and CDR2 is YNNKEL (reference sequence). CDR3 sequence (DNA): TGTGCCAGCAGCCGACAGGGGGCGAATGAAAAACTGTTTTTT. Its translation: CASSRQGANEKLFF.